Reported below is one T cell receptor (beta chain). Its antigen is currently unknown. The sample originates from a study of CD4 T cells in relation to SARS-CoV-2 and coronaviruses. At the level of the study: The restricting HLA molecule for shared crossreactive spike epitopes was mapped.

Unexposed donor CD4+ T cells date from 2011-2018, before the COVID-19 pandemic. The data were produced by immunoSEQ multiplex PCR, yet TCRdb's version contains in-frame clones alone and is incomplete. The sample shows about 59,000 clones, 80% to 90% of them seen only once. CDR1 is MNHEY, CDR2 SVGAGI, per germline. Trimming stripped 5 bases from V and 4 bases from J, with 17 bases between. The CDR3 is 15 residues long. Notes on the study in general: Crossreactivity was assessed only for spike protein, not other viral proteins.

The sequence was obtained from a human donor in good health. The rearrangement joins TRBV6-5 to TRBJ1-2, with a tentative D call TRBD1 (5 bases). Sequencing input: memory CD4+ T cells from PBMCs. The CDR3 nucleotides read TGTGCCAGCAGTCCTATGAACCGGGACGGCTATGGCTACACCTTC. Its translation: CASSPMNRDGYGYTF.